What follows are 13 T cell receptor beta chains derived from one specimen sequenced in a study of early T cells in non-severe SARS-CoV-2 infection. TCRdb re-called the 5' RACE reads with MiXCR, one entry per CDR3 protein. The table lists about 70,000 distinct CDR3 sequences, roughly 15% of them singletons, with around 3.6% in the top ten. The sample was whole blood, taken at baseline. The receptor set was obtained from an adult who was a healthcare worker with PCR-confirmed SARS-CoV-2 infection or an uninfected control (not recorded which).

The V call is TRBV4-2, the J call TRBJ2-1; D gene ambiguous. Looked up from germline, CDR1 is LGHNA and CDR2 is YNFKEQ. This CDR3 contains 15 residues. The germline V and J ends were trimmed by 2 bases and 4 bases, with 12 bases remaining between them. The CDR3 spells CASSQQEPPYNEQFF. Written as DNA, the CDR3 is TGTGCCAGCAGCCAACAGGAGCCACCTTACAATGAGCAGTTCTTC.

The chain couples TRBV6-2 or TRBV6-3 to TRBJ2-5; a possible D gene is TRBD2 (5 bases). The V gene's germline CDR1 is MNHEY and CDR2 SVGEGT. The CDR3 has 15 amino acids. The V end was cut by 1 base, the J end by 5 bases, with 14 bases between. The CDR3 DNA is TGTGCCAGCAGTTACTTAGAGAGGGCGTGGGAGACCCAGTACTTC. Translating gives CASSYLERAWETQYF.

This chain links TRBV18 with TRBJ1-6; TRBD1 is a possible D gene (6 bases). Germline V gene lookup returns CDR1 KGHSH and CDR2 LQKENI. The CDR3 spans 15 residues. Deletions cut 0 bases from V and 7 bases from J, with 10 bases between. The CDR3 region has the DNA TGTGCCAGCTCACCACCGGGGACACTCAATTCACCCCTCCACTTT. It translates to CASSPPGTLNSPLHF.

This clonotype was counted only a few times. The rearrangement links TRBV5-5 to TRBJ2-7; D perhaps matches TRBD1 (6 bases). V lost 1 base, J lost 6 bases, and 14 bases lay in between. CDR3 size: 14 residues. Germline V gene lookup returns CDR1 SGHKS and CDR2 YYEKEE (reference sequence). The CDR3 sequence is CASSLRQGGSEQYF. The DNA for the CDR3 is TGTGCCAGCAGCTTGCGGCAAGGGGGATCCGAGCAGTACTTC.

There are many counts of this clonotype. The chain's CDR3 is CASSLFSGRPSITDTQYF. In DNA form, the CDR3 reads TGTGCCAGCAGCTTGTTTAGCGGGAGACCGTCGATCACAGATACGCAGTATTTT. The V call is TRBV5-4, the J call TRBJ2-3; 9 nucleotides match TRBD2. V was pared by 1 base and J by 2 bases, with 11 bases of the junction left unmatched. CDR3 size: 18 residues. CDR1 is SGHNT and CDR2 is YYREEE in the germline V gene (reference sequence).

This clonotype is judged medium-sized. This rearrangement joins TRBV7-3 to TRBJ2-2, with D unclear. V was shortened by 6 bases and J by 0 bases, with 5 bases between the two germline ends. Germline loops: CDR1 SGHTA, CDR2 FQGTGA. CDR3 length equals 13 residues. This chain's CDR3 is CASSRANTGELFF. For the CDR3, the DNA is TGTGCCAGCAGTCGCGCGAACACCGGGGAGCTGTTTTTT.

This clonotype was observed a handful of times. The chain joins TRBV20-1 to TRBJ2-1; 9 bases fit TRBD1. Germline loops: CDR1 DFQATT, CDR2 SNEGSKA (reference sequence). CDR3 size: 13 residues. V dropped 5 bases and J dropped 6; count of bases not matched to a gene: 5. The CDR3 loop is CSAGTGRSNEQFF. In nucleotides, the CDR3 is TGCAGTGCTGGGACAGGGAGGAGCAATGAGCAGTTCTTC.

This clonotype was seen ten or more times. The V gene is TRBV20-1, the J gene TRBJ2-5; 11 bases agree with TRBD1. CDR3 length equals 15 residues. V shed 5 bases, J shed 3 bases, and the junction held 8 bases outside the gene matches. Per the germline V gene, CDR1 is DFQATT and CDR2 is SNEGSKA (reference sequence). The CDR3 reads CSAPPGTGGEETQYF. CDR3 bases: TGCAGTGCTCCACCGGGGACAGGGGGAGAAGAGACCCAGTACTTC.

The chain links TRBV5-1 to TRBJ1-2; D call uncertain. This CDR3 is built from 14 residues. Germline CDR1 and CDR2: SGHRS and YFSETQ. Trimming pared 4 bases from V and 2 bases from J, leaving 12 bases between. The CDR3 sequence: CASSPPRENYGYTF. The CDR3 bases are TGCGCCAGCAGCCCCCCGAGGGAAAACTATGGCTACACCTTC.

This clonotype was found a few times. The chain is built from TRBV20-1 and TRBJ2-7; a weak D match, TRBD2 (5 bases). The V end was cut by 3 bases, the J end by 4 bases, with 16 bases between. CDR3 length: 14 residues. Germline V lookup: CDR1 DFQATT, CDR2 SNEGSKA (reference sequence). The CDR3 protein is CSASRRGSGYEQYF. The CDR3 nucleotides are TGCAGTGCTAGTAGGCGCGGGTCCGGTTACGAGCAGTACTTC.

V usage is TRBV30 and J usage is TRBJ1-6; D gene unclear. The V and J ends lost 1 base and 10 bases respectively, with 20 bases between them. CDR1 is GTSNPN and CDR2 is SVGIG in the germline V gene (reference sequence). The CDR3 consists of 16 residues. In nucleotides, the CDR3 is TGTGCCTGGAGTGCTCCCCTAACTTTGATCCAATCACCCCTCCACTTT. As protein: CAWSAPLTLIQSPLHF.

This clonotype was seen ten or more times. The chain links TRBV12-5 to TRBJ2-1; 8 bases align to TRBD2. V lost 6 bases and J lost 10; bases outside the gene matches: 5. CDR1 is LGHNT and CDR2 is FRNRAP in the germline V gene. CDR3 size: 12 residues. As DNA, the CDR3 is TGTGCTAGTGGGAACCCGGGGGGGGAGCAGTTCTTC. This encodes CASGNPGGEQFF.

This sequence joins TRBV24-1 and TRBJ2-1; unclear D gene. The CDR3 runs 13 residues. V shed 1 base and J shed 5 bases, with 5 bases lying between them. Germline CDR1 reads KGHDR; CDR2 reads SFDVKD. The CDR3: CATSDFINNEQFF. CDR3 nucleotide sequence: TGTGCCACCAGTGATTTTATAAACAATGAGCAGTTCTTC.